This T cell receptor (beta chain) comes out of a study of cytomegalovirus exposure and HLA in healthy donors. Study findings and constraints: Cytomegalovirus-associated TCR beta chains were listed, numbering some 150. In a later analysis, parvovirus B19, influenza, CMV and Epstein-Barr virus appeared linked to several top co-occurrence clusters. Fewer N-insertions than the approximately 700-donor mean were reportedly shown by an Asian-associated ancestry cluster in a later analysis. A few of the chains that were CMV-associated were confirmed in vitro to be specific for CMV antigens.

The germline V gene encodes CDR1 KGHSH and CDR2 LQKENI. This CDR3 has 16 residues. Trimming at V came to 6 bases and at J to 4 bases, leaving 10 bases not matched to a gene. Amplification used 60 Vbeta primers and 13 Jbeta primers. Method: immunoSEQ multiplex PCR; TCRdb's copy keeps in-frame clones and lacks some. This repertoire shows around 160,000 clones, around three quarters found once; its top ten account for approximately 2.9%. A remark on this clone: As yet, its antigen is unknown. This same CDR3 is encoded by further DNA sequences in the sample.

The source material was PBMCs. The chain is built from TRBV18 and TRBJ1-5, with TRBD1 matching over 9 bases. The receptor comes from a man aged 35 to 55 in good health and CMV-seropositive. The CDR3 spells CASSPVPGQGNQPQHF. The CDR3, as DNA: TGTGCCAGCTCCCCCGTCCCGGGACAGGGAAATCAGCCCCAGCATTTT.